This T cell receptor beta chain was retrieved from a study of T cells in Graves' hyperthyroidism and ophthalmopathy. Among the patients, aged 18 to 65, hyperthyroidism was newly diagnosed and had lasted under 2 months. Diagnoses used clinical symptoms, serum thyroxine and TRAb, thyroid ultrasound and orbital computed tomography. RNA transcripts provided the source from which TCR beta CDR3 regions were amplified. An initial round of RT-PCR targeting the TCR CDR3 relied on the HTBI primer set. One entry per CDR3 protein results from TCRdb running MiXCR on the multiplex PCR reads. Here the sample spans hundreds of thousands of distinct CDR3 sequences, around 42% being singletons. Trimming left V 8 bases short and J 0 bases short, with 10 bases between. Germline CDR1 reads SQVTM; CDR2 reads ANQGSEA. The CDR3 has 12 residues.

The clonotype was recovered from a woman aged 18-30 years with Graves' hyperthyroidism. The J gene is TRBJ1-2, the V gene TRBV29-1; a weak D match, TRBD1 (6 bases). The material sequenced was peripheral blood or thyroid tissue (not recorded which). The CDR3 spells CSLDRANYGYTF. CDR3 DNA: TGCAGCTTGGACAGAGCTAACTATGGCTACACCTTC.